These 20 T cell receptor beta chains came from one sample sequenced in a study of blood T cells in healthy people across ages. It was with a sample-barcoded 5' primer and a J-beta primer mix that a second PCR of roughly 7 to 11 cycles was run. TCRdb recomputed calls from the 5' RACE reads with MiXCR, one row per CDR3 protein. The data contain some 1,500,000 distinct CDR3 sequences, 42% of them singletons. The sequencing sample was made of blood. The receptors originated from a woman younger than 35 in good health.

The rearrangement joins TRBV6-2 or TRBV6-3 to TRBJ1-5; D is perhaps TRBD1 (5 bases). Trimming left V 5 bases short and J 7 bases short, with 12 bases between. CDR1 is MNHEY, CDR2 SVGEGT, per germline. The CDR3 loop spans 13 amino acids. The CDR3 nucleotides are TGTGCCAGCAGTGCCGACAGTTGGCAGCCCCAGCATTTT. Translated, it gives CASSADSWQPQHF.

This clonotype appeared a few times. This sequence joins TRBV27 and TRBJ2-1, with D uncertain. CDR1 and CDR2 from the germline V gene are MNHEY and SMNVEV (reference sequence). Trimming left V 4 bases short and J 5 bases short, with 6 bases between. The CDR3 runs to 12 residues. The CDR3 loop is CASSSPHNEQFF. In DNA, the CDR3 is TGTGCCAGCAGTTCCCCCCACAATGAGCAGTTCTTC.

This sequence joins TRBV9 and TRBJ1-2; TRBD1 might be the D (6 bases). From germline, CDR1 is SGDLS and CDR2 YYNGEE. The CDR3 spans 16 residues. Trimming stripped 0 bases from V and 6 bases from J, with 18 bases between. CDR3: CASSVGRGAPLNGYTF. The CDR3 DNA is TGTGCCAGCAGCGTAGGCCGGGGGGCGCCCTTGAATGGCTACACCTTC. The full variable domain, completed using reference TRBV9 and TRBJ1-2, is DSGVTQTPKHLITATGQRVTLRCSPRSGDLSVYWYQQSLDQGLQFLIQYYNGEERAKGNILERFSAQQFPDLHSELNLSSLELGDSALYFCASSVGRGAPLNGYTFGSGTRLTVV.

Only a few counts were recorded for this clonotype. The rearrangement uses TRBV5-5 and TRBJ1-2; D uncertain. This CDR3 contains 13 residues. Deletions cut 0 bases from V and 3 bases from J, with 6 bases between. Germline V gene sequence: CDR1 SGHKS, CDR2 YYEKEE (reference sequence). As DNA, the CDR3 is TGTGCCAGCAGCTTGGCAGAATACTATGGCTACACCTTC. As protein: CASSLAEYYGYTF.

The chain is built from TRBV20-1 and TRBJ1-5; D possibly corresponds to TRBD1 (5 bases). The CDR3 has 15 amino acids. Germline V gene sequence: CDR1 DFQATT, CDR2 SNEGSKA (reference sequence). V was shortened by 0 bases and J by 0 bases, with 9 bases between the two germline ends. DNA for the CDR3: TGCAGTGCTAGAGAGGGGGTTTATAGCAATCAGCCCCAGCATTTT. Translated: CSAREGVYSNQPQHF.

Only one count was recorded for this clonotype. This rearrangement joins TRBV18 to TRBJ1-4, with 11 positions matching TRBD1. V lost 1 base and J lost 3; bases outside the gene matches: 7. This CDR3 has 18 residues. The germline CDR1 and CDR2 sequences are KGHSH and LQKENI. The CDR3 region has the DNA TGTGCCAGCTCACCACTTCCGGGACAGGGGGAGGCTAATGAAAAACTGTTTTTT. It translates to CASSPLPGQGEANEKLFF.

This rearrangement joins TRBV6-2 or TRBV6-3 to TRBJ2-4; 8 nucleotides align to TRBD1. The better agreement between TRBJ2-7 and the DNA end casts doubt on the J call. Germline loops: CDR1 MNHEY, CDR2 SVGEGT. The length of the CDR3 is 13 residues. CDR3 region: CASTSDRGNEQYF. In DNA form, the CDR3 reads TGTGCCAGCACGTCAGACAGGGGAAACGAGCAGTACTTC.

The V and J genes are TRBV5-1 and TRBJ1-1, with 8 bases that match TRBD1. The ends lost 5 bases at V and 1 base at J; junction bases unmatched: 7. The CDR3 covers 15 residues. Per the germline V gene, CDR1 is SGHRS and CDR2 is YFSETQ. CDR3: CASREPGTGNTEAFF. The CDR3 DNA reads TGCGCCAGCAGAGAGCCCGGGACAGGGAACACTGAAGCTTTCTTT.

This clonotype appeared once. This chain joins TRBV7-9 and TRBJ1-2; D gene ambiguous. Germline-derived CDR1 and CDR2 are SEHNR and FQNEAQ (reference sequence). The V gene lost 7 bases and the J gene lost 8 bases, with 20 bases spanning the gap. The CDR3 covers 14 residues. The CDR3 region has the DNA TGTGCCAGCACTCCCCCGACAAGGGTAGGCGGCTACACCTTC. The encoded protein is CASTPPTRVGGYTF.

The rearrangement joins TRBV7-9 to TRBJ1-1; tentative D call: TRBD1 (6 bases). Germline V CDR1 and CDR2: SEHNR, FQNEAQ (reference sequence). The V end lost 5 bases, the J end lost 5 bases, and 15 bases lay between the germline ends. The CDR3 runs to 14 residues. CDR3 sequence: CASSRDRSRTEAFF. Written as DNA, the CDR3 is TGTGCCAGCAGCCGTGACAGGAGTCGAACTGAAGCTTTCTTT.

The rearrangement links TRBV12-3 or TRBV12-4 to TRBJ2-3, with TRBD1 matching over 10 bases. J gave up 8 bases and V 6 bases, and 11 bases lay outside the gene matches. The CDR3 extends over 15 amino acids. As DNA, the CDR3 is TGTGCCAGCAGCGACGACAGGGGGCGGACAATTACGCAGTATTTT. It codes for CASSDDRGRTITQYF.

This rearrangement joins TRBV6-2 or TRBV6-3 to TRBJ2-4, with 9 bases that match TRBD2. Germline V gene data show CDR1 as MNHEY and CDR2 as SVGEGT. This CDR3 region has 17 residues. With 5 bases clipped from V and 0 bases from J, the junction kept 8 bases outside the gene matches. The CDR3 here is CASSALKTSGAKNIQYF. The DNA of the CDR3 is TGTGCCAGCAGTGCCCTCAAGACTAGCGGAGCCAAAAACATTCAGTACTTC.

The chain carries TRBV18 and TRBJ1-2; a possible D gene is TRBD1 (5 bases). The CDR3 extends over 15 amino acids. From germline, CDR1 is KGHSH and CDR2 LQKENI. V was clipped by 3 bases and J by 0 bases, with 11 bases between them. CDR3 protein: CASSPLDSTNYGYTF. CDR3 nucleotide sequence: TGTGCCAGCTCACCTCTCGACAGTACTAACTATGGCTACACCTTC. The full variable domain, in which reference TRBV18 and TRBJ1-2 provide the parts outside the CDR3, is NAGVMQNPRHLVRRRGQEARLRCSPMKGHSHVYWYRQLPEEGLKFMVYLQKENIIDESGMPKERFSAEFPKEGPSILRIQQVVRGDSAAYFCASSPLDSTNYGYTFGSGTRLTVV.

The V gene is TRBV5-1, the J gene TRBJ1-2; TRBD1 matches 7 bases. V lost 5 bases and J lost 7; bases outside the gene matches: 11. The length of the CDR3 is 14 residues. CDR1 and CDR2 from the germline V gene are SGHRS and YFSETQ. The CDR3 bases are TGCGCCAGCAGTCCGGGCCCCGAGGGGGCTGGCTACACCTTC. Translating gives CASSPGPEGAGYTF.

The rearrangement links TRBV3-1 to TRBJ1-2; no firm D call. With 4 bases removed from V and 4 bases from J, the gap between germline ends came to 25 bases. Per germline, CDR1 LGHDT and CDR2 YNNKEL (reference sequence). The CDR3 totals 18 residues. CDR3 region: CASSPFGLSYPTLYGYTF. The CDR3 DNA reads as TGTGCCAGCAGCCCATTCGGACTTTCCTATCCAACACTCTATGGCTACACCTTC.

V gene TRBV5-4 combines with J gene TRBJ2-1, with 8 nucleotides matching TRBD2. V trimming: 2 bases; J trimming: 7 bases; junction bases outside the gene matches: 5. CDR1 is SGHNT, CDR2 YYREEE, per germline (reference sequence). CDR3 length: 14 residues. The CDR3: CASSLLREGNEQFF. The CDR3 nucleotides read TGTGCCAGCAGCTTACTTCGGGAGGGGAATGAGCAGTTCTTC.

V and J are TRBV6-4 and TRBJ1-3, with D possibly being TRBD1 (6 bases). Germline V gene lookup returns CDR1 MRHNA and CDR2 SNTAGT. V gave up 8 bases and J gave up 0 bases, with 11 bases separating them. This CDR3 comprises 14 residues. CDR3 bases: TGTGCCAGCGGGACATCTCGCTCTGGAAACACCATATATTTT. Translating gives CASGTSRSGNTIYF.

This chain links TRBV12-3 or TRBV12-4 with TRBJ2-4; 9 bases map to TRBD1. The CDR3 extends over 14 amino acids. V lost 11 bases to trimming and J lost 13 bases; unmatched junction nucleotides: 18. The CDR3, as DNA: TGTGCCGGCAATCCGACAGGGGGATTCCCCAAGCAGTACTTC. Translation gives CAGNPTGGFPKQYF.

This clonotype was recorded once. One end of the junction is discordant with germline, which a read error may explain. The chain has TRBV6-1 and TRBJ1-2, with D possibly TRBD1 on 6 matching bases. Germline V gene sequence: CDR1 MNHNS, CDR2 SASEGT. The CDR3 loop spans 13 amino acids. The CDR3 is CASSWTESYGYTF. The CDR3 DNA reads TGTGCCAGCAGTTGGACAGAGAGTTATGGCTACACTTTC.

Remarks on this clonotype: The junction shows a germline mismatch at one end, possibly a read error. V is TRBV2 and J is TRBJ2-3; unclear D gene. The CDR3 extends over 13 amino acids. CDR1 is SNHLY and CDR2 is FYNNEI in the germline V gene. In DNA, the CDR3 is TGTGCCGGCAGTGAAGTGAAGAGAGATACGCAGTATTTT. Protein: CAGSEVKRDTQYF.